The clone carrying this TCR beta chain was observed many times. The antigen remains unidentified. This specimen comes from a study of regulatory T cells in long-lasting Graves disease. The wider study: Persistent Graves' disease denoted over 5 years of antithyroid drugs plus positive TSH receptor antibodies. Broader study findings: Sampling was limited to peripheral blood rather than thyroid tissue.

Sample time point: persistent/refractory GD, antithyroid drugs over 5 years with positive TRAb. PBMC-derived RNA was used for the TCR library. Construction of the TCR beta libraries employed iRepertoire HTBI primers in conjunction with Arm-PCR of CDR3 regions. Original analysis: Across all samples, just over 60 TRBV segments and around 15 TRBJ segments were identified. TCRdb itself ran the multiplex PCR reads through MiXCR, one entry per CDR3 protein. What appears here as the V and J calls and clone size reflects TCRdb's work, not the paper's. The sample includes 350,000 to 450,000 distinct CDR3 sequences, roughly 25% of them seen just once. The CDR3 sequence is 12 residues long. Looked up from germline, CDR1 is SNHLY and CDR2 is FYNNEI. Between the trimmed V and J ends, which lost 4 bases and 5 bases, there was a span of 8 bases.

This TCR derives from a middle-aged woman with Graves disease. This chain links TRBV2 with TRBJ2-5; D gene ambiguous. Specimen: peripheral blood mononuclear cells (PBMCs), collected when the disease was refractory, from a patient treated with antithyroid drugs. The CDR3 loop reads CASSVWFETQYF. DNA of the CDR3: TGTGCCAGCAGTGTATGGTTCGAGACCCAGTACTTC.